The 24 T cell receptor beta chains below all came from one sample that was sequenced in a study of neurological immune-mediated disorders. TCRdb processed the 5' RACE reads anew with MiXCR; each CDR3 protein has one entry. Here the sample spans some 16,000 distinct CDR3 sequences, approximately 8.8% being singletons. The source material was CD8+ T cells from blood. The receptors shown here come from a man aged 50 to 60 in good health.

The chain combines TRBV6-5 with TRBJ1-2; possibly TRBD1 for D (5 bases). Germline V gene lookup returns CDR1 MNHEY and CDR2 SVGAGI. Trimming cost V 7 bases and J 7 bases, with 22 bases left between them. The CDR3 is 15 residues long. The CDR3, as DNA: TGTGCCAGCACCCACCTACCGGGGGGGGTAATTGGCTACACCTTC. Translation gives CASTHLPGGVIGYTF.

There are many counts of this clonotype. The rearrangement uses TRBV5-1 and TRBJ2-7; possibly TRBD1 for D (6 bases). The CDR3 runs 13 residues. V was trimmed by 4 bases and J by 7 bases, leaving 15 bases between them. Germline lookup yields CDR1 SGHRS and CDR2 YFSETQ. The CDR3: CASSDRWAREQYF. DNA for the CDR3: TGCGCCAGCAGCGACAGGTGGGCTCGGGAGCAGTACTTC.

This clonotype was observed many times. The chain is built from TRBV7-9 and TRBJ2-5; D is possibly TRBD1 (6 bases). The CDR3 totals 14 residues. In germline, CDR1 is SEHNR, CDR2 FQNEAQ (reference sequence). Trimming took off 5 bases at V and 1 base at J, with 11 bases between the two ends. This CDR3 is CASSTGQSQETQYF. DNA of the CDR3: TGTGCCAGCAGCACAGGACAGAGCCAAGAGACCCAGTACTTC.

This clonotype was detected ten times or more. The chain links TRBV28 to TRBJ2-7, with TRBD1 matching 10 bases. CDR1 is MDHEN, CDR2 SYDVKM, per germline. V lost 1 base, J lost 5 bases, and 5 bases stayed unmatched. The CDR3 has 15 amino acids. CDR3 sequence (DNA): TGTGCCAGCAGTTTATTAATGGGACAGGGGAACGAGCAGTACTTC. This sequence encodes CASSLLMGQGNEQYF.

The sample holds many counts of this clonotype. The chain has TRBV15 and TRBJ2-7, with D maybe TRBD2 (7 bases). Deletions cut 8 bases from V and 2 bases from J, with 13 bases between. Germline CDR1 is LNHNV and CDR2 is YYDKDF (reference sequence). This CDR3 spans 13 amino acids. Written as DNA, the CDR3 is TGTGCCACCGGAGGGGGGGGGGCCTACGAGCAGTACTTC. The encoded protein is CATGGGGAYEQYF. The full variable domain, rest sourced from reference TRBV15 and TRBJ2-7, is DAMVIQNPRYQVTQFGKPVTLSCSQTLNHNVMYWYQQKSSQAPKLLFHYYDKDFNNEADTPDNFQSRRPNTSFCFLDIRSPGLGDTAMYLCATGGGGAYEQYFGPGTRLTVT.

The chain joins TRBV20-1 to TRBJ2-1; 8 bases are shared with TRBD2. Unmatched junction bases numbered 5, after V lost 0 bases and J lost 1 base. Germline V CDR1 and CDR2: DFQATT, SNEGSKA (reference sequence). There are 16 residues in the CDR3. The CDR3 loop reads CSARDGAGGSYNEQFF. The CDR3 region has the DNA TGCAGTGCTAGAGATGGGGCGGGAGGTTCCTACAATGAGCAGTTCTTC.

This clonotype has a count of ten or more. In nucleotides, the CDR3 is TGCGCCAGCAGCTTGATGCAGGGGGTAGACGAGCAGTACTTC. Its protein product is CASSLMQGVDEQYF. The gene calls are TRBV5-1 and TRBJ2-7; 7 bases match TRBD1. The CDR3 is 14 amino acids. Losses at the gene ends were 1 base for V and 5 bases for J; bases not matched to a gene: 6. CDR1 is SGHRS and CDR2 is YFSETQ in the germline V gene.

This clonotype was seen repeatedly, ten times or more. V is TRBV5-1 and J is TRBJ2-3, with D unclear. This CDR3 region has 13 residues. Germline CDR1 is SGHRS and CDR2 is YFSETQ. Trimming shortened V by 0 bases and J by 1 base, and 3 bases separated the two germline ends. This chain's CDR3 is CASSLARTDTQYF. DNA for the CDR3: TGCGCCAGCAGCTTGGCCCGCACAGATACGCAGTATTTT.

This clonotype was observed many times. The rearrangement links TRBV7-9 to TRBJ1-2, with D maybe TRBD1 (5 bases). The CDR3 contains 16 residues. In germline, CDR1 is SEHNR, CDR2 FQNEAQ (reference sequence). With 6 bases removed from V and 3 bases from J, the gap between germline ends came to 20 bases. For the CDR3, the DNA is TGTGCCAGCAGATTGTCTCCACCCGGGACCGACTATGGCTACACCTTC. Translation: CASRLSPPGTDYGYTF.

This clonotype was counted at least ten times. The V call is TRBV9, the J call TRBJ2-1; 11 bases line up with TRBD2. This CDR3 spans 14 amino acids. Germline V gives CDR1 SGDLS, CDR2 YYNGEE. The trim removed 2 bases at V and 6 bases at J, leaving 1 base unmatched. The CDR3 loop is CASSVTSGSNEQFF. CDR3 nucleotide sequence: TGTGCCAGCAGCGTTACTAGCGGGAGCAATGAGCAGTTCTTC.

This clonotype has at least ten counts. The chain uses TRBV4-1 and TRBJ2-3, with 8 bases matching TRBD2. Germline V gene data show CDR1 as MGHRA and CDR2 as YSYEKL. With 1 base clipped from V and 0 bases from J, the junction kept 3 bases outside the gene matches. There are 16 residues in the CDR3. The CDR3 reads CASSQVLAVSTDTQYF. CDR3 DNA sequence: TGCGCCAGCAGCCAAGTACTAGCGGTTAGCACAGATACGCAGTATTTT.

In its sample, this clonotype was seen many times. The rearrangement links TRBV6-2 or TRBV6-3 to TRBJ2-7; TRBD1 matches at 7 bases. V lost 7 bases to trimming and J lost 2 bases; unmatched junction nucleotides: 8. The CDR3 extends over 14 amino acids. Germline V gives CDR1 MNHEY, CDR2 SVGEGT. In DNA form, the CDR3 reads TGTGCCAGCACCCGGGACAGCTCTCCCTACGAGCAGTACTTC. It is translated as CASTRDSSPYEQYF.

The table lists this clonotype with a few counts. The chain is built from TRBV27 and TRBJ1-4, with D perhaps matching TRBD1 (5 bases). Germline V gene lookup returns CDR1 MNHEY and CDR2 SMNVEV (reference sequence). The CDR3 loop spans 13 amino acids. Deletions cut 2 bases from V and 8 bases from J, with 9 bases between. CDR3 sequence: CASSLQGGEKLFF. The CDR3 DNA reads as TGTGCCAGCAGTTTACAGGGCGGCGAAAAACTGTTTTTT.

This clonotype was recorded at least ten times. The rearrangement uses TRBV18 and TRBJ2-7; 10 nucleotides agree with TRBD1. Germline trimming cut 3 bases from V and 5 bases from J; bases unmatched to any gene: 7. The CDR3 covers 15 residues. In germline, CDR1 is KGHSH, CDR2 LQKENI. As DNA, the CDR3 is TGTGCCAGCTCACCGGGACAGGGGTTTCAAGACGAGCAGTACTTC. It yields the protein CASSPGQGFQDEQYF.

This clonotype was found many times. The rearrangement uses TRBV18 and TRBJ2-3, with 8 bases identical to TRBD1. The CDR3 has 16 amino acids. Trimming took 3 bases from V and 5 from J; bases not matched to a gene: 10. Germline V gene sequence: CDR1 KGHSH, CDR2 LQKENI. The CDR3: CASSPTRTGIEDTQYF. The CDR3 nucleotides are TGTGCCAGCTCACCGACGAGGACAGGGATTGAAGATACGCAGTATTTT.

This clonotype was recorded many times. V and J are TRBV30 and TRBJ2-2; D is undetermined. The V gene lost 3 bases and the J gene lost 0 bases, with 11 bases spanning the gap. The CDR3 runs 15 residues. In germline, CDR1 is GTSNPN, CDR2 SVGIG (reference sequence). The CDR3 sequence is CAWSPAASNTGELFF. For the CDR3, the DNA is TGTGCCTGGAGCCCAGCCGCATCGAACACCGGGGAGCTGTTTTTT.

This clonotype was counted many times. The rearrangement uses TRBV4-2 and TRBJ2-3; no clear D gene. Germline CDR1 and CDR2: LGHNA and YNFKEQ. CDR3 length equals 13 residues. The V end was cut by 0 bases, the J end by 4 bases, with 5 bases between. The CDR3 loop reads CASSQEVADTQYF. As DNA, the CDR3 is TGTGCCAGCAGCCAAGAAGTAGCAGATACGCAGTATTTT.

Ten or more counts support this clonotype. This chain connects TRBV18 to TRBJ2-7; D tentatively fits TRBD1 or TRBD2 (6 bases each). The length of the CDR3 is 15 residues. CDR1 KGHSH and CDR2 LQKENI come from the germline V gene. V was trimmed by 3 bases and J by 5 bases, leaving 17 bases between them. The CDR3 reads CASSPLAGGADEQYF. The CDR3 DNA is TGTGCCAGCTCACCGTTGGCCGGGGGCGCAGACGAGCAGTACTTC.

V gene TRBV20-1 combines with J gene TRBJ2-1; 10 bases are a match to TRBD2. This CDR3 is built from 15 residues. CDR1 is DFQATT and CDR2 is SNEGSKA in the germline V gene (reference sequence). V trimming: 6 bases; J trimming: 3 bases; junction bases outside the gene matches: 8. DNA of the CDR3: TGCAGTGCAGTCCCTAGCGGGAGAAGCTACAATGAGCAGTTCTTC. Its protein product is CSAVPSGRSYNEQFF.

In this sample, this clonotype turned up many times. This chain uses TRBV6-6 with TRBJ2-3, with 9 bases identical to TRBD2. Germline loops: CDR1 MNHNY, CDR2 SVGAGI (reference sequence). This CDR3 is built from 15 residues. V lost 5 bases and J lost 2; bases outside the gene matches: 5. The CDR3 loop is CASSLSSGDTDTQYF. CDR3 bases: TGTGCCAGCAGTCTATCTAGCGGGGACACAGATACGCAGTATTTT.

J is TRBJ2-1 and V is TRBV5-1; D possibly matches TRBD1 or TRBD2 (5 bases each). There are 12 residues in the CDR3. CDR1 and CDR2 from the germline V gene are SGHRS and YFSETQ. V dropped 2 bases and J dropped 8 bases, with 8 bases sitting between them. The DNA of the CDR3 is TGCGCCAGCAGCTTTCGGGGCTATGAGCAGTTCTTC. Translation: CASSFRGYEQFF.

The sample holds many counts of this clonotype. The chain uses TRBV15 and TRBJ2-7; 9 bases align to TRBD2. In germline, CDR1 is LNHNV, CDR2 YYDKDF (reference sequence). The CDR3 is made up of 13 amino acids. The J segment lost 4 bases and the V segment lost 7 bases, leaving 5 bases of the junction unmatched. CDR3 region: CATNGGGGYEQYF. The CDR3, as DNA: TGTGCCACCAACGGCGGGGGGGGGTACGAGCAGTACTTC.

The V call is TRBV20-1, the J call TRBJ2-2; D ambiguous. Germline CDR1 reads DFQATT; CDR2 reads SNEGSKA (reference sequence). Deletions cut 0 bases from V and 4 bases from J, with 6 bases between. The CDR3 extends over 13 amino acids. The CDR3 nucleotides read TGCAGTGCTAGAGATCTCGGCACCGGGGAGCTGTTTTTT. This sequence encodes CSARDLGTGELFF.

There are many counts of this clonotype. The genes are TRBV5-1 and TRBJ2-7, with 7 nucleotides matching TRBD1. The trim removed 4 bases at V and 4 bases at J, leaving 5 bases unmatched. Germline assignment: CDR1 SGHRS and CDR2 YFSETQ. This CDR3 region has 13 residues. The CDR3 spells CASSKGQSYEQYF. The CDR3 DNA is TGCGCCAGCAGCAAGGGACAGTCGTACGAGCAGTACTTC.